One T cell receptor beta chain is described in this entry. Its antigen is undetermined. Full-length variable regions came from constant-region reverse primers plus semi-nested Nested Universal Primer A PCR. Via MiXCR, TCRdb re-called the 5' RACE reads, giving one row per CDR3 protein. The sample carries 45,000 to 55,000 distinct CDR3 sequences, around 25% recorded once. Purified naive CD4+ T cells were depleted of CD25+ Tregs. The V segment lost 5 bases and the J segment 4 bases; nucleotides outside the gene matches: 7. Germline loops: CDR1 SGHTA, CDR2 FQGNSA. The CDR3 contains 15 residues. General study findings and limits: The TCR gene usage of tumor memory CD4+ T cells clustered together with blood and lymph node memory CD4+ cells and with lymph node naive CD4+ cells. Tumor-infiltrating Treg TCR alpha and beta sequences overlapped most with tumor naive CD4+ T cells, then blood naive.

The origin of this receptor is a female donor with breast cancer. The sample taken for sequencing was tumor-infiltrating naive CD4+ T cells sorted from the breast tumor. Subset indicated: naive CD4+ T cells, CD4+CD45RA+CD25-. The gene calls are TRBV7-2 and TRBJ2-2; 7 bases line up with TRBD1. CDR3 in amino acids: CASSPRQGSTGELFF. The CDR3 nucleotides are TGTGCCAGCAGCCCCCGACAGGGTAGCACCGGGGAGCTGTTTTTT.